The next 3 T cell receptor beta chains were all read from a single sample in a study of T-cell reconstitution after alpha-beta-depleted transplantation in children. The TCRbeta library incorporated unique molecular identifiers. Via MiXCR, TCRdb re-called the PCR reads, giving one row per CDR3 protein. The sample has around 6,500 distinct CDR3 sequences, around 15% seen once. This specimen consisted of PBMCs, obtained before TCRalphabeta/CD19-depleted stem cell transplant. The receptor source for this set is a boy between 10 and 17 years old with acute lymphoblastic leukemia, due to receive a stem cell transplant.

This chain uses TRBV19 with TRBJ1-1, with D perhaps TRBD1 (6 bases). The CDR3 length is 13 residues. V was cut by 5 bases and J by 1 base, with 8 bases left in between. Germline CDR1 reads LNHDA; CDR2 reads SQIVND (reference sequence). The CDR3: CASSGQTNTEAFF. CDR3 DNA: TGTGCCAGTAGTGGACAGACGAACACTGAAGCTTTCTTT. Full variable domain (rest looked up from reference TRBV19 and TRBJ1-1): DGGITQSPKYLFRKEGQNVTLSCEQNLNHDAMYWYRQDPGQGLRLIYYSQIVNDFQKGDIAEGYSVSREKKESFPLTVTSAQKNPTAFYLCASSGQTNTEAFFGQGTRLTVV.

This clonotype qualifies as medium-sized. The gene calls are TRBV6-2 or TRBV6-3 and TRBJ1-5; D call uncertain. The CDR3 totals 15 residues. CDR1 is MNHEY, CDR2 SVGEGT, per germline. V was clipped by 6 bases and J by 6 bases, with 18 bases between them. For the CDR3, the DNA is TGTGCCAGCAGCTCGAGCCGAGCATTCAGTCAGCCCCAGCATTTT. It specifies CASSSSRAFSQPQHF.

This chain links TRBV11-2 with TRBJ2-7; D might be TRBD2 (5 bases). The CDR3 contains 18 residues. Between the trimmed V and J ends, which lost 1 base and 9 bases, there was a span of 28 bases. Looked up from germline, CDR1 is SGHAT and CDR2 is FQNNGV. CDR3 region: CASSLVEGSLSWNNGQYF. The CDR3 bases are TGTGCCAGCAGCTTAGTCGAGGGCTCTCTCTCTTGGAACAACGGGCAGTACTTC.